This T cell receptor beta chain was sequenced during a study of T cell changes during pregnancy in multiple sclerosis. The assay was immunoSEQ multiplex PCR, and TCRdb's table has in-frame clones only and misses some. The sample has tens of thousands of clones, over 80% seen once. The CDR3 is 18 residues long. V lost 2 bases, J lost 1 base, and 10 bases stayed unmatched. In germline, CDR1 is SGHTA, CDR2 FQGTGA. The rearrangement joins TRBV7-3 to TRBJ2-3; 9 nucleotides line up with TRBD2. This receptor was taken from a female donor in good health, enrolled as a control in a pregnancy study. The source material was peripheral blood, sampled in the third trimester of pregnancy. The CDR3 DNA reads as TGTGCCAGCAGCTTAGTACCTAGCGGGAATCCGGGCACAGATACGCAGTATTTT. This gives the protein CASSLVPSGNPGTDTQYF.